This T cell receptor beta chain came from a study of regulatory T cells in long-lasting Graves disease. Study-wide points: Persistent cases favored TRBV28, TRBJ1-2 and TRBJ2-5. Authors noted too few samples as a limitation.

Relying on iRepertoire HTBI primers and Arm-PCR of CDR3 regions, the team built TCR beta libraries. One entry per CDR3 protein results from TCRdb running MiXCR on the multiplex PCR reads. The profile shows roughly 420,000 distinct CDR3 sequences, less than 20% of them singletons. As to time point: newly diagnosed GD, antithyroid drugs for less than 3 months. PBMC-derived RNA was used for the TCR library. EDTA tubes received approximately 9 milliliters of drawn peripheral blood. This clonotype was found many times. Its cognate antigen is unknown. Germline lookup yields CDR1 SGHRS and CDR2 YFSETQ. V dropped 4 bases and J dropped 3 bases, with 4 bases sitting between them. This CDR3 comprises 11 residues.

V is TRBV5-1 and J is TRBJ2-5, with D uncertain. The sequences come from peripheral blood mononuclear cells (PBMCs), collected at new diagnosis, from a patient treated with antithyroid drugs. The sequence came from a female donor with Graves disease. CDR3 in amino acids: CASSMEETQYF. The CDR3 DNA sequence: TGCGCCAGCAGCATGGAAGAGACCCAGTACTTC.